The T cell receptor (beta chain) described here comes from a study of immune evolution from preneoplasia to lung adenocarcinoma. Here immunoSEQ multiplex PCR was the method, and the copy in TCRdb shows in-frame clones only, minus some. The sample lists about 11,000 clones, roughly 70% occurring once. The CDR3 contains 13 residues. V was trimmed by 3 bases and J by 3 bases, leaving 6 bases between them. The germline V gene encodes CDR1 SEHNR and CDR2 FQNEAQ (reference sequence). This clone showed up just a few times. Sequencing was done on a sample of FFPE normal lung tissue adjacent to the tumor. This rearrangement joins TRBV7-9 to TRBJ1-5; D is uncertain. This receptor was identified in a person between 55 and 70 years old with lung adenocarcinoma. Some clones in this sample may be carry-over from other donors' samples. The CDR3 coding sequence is TGTGCCAGCAGCTTCCAGCCCAATCAGCCCCAGCATTTT. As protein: CASSFQPNQPQHF.